The 3 T cell receptor beta chains below come from one sample, sequenced in a study of shared clonotypes between healthy human individuals. The protocol was immunoSEQ multiplex PCR, while the TCRdb copy is restricted to in-frame clones and leaves out a portion. The sample comprises approximately 500,000 clones, almost 97% of which are singletons, and approximately 0.06% rests with the top ten. Sequenced: naive CD4+ T cells sorted from blood. Subset in this sample: CD45RA+ positively selected. The source is a young woman in good health.

CDR3 nucleotide sequence: TGTGCCAGCAGCTTAGTAGGGGCAGGAAACACCATATATTTT. It is translated as CASSLVGAGNTIYF. This rearrangement joins TRBV7-2 to TRBJ1-3; D perhaps matches TRBD1 (5 bases). CDR1 and CDR2 (germline): SGHTA, FQGNSA. CDR3 length equals 14 residues. Trimming took 1 base from V and 4 from J, leaving 8 bases between them.

The V and J genes are TRBV7-2 and TRBJ2-7; 9 nucleotides align to TRBD1. The trim removed 0 bases at V and 5 bases at J, leaving 5 bases unmatched. The germline V gene encodes CDR1 SGHTA and CDR2 FQGNSA. The length of the CDR3 is 15 residues. Written as DNA, the CDR3 is TGTGCCAGCAGCTTAGCCGGGACAGGGAACCACGAGCAGTACTTC. It translates to CASSLAGTGNHEQYF.

The chain recombines TRBV6-5 with TRBJ1-3, with a possible D match to TRBD1 (6 bases). Trimming shortened V by 0 bases and J by 2 bases, and 8 bases separated the two germline ends. The CDR3 covers 15 residues. Germline V gene data show CDR1 as MNHEY and CDR2 as SVGAGI. The CDR3 region has the DNA TGTGCCAGCAGTTACTCAAACAGGGCTGGAAACACCATATATTTT. It is translated as CASSYSNRAGNTIYF.